This T cell receptor (beta chain) was recorded in a study of Graves' ophthalmopathy and Graves' hyperthyroidism. The sample holds a few counts of this clonotype. The diagnosis combined clinical symptoms, thyroxine, TRAb, thyroid ultrasound and orbital computed tomography scans. V lost 7 bases, J lost 1 base, and 14 bases lay in between. Germline V gene data show CDR1 as MNHNS and CDR2 as SASEGT. The CDR3 covers 15 residues. RNA transcripts were the source from which TCR beta CDR3 regions were amplified. HTBI primers primed a first-round RT-PCR, and a second-round multiplex PCR followed. TCRdb used MiXCR to reprocess the multiplex PCR reads, holding one entry per CDR3 protein. The table shows 660,000 or so distinct CDR3 sequences, with over 40% occurring only once.

The source material was peripheral blood. This chain links TRBV6-1 with TRBJ1-5; D is ambiguous. The receptor was derived from an adult man with Graves' ophthalmopathy. The CDR3 loop is CASTKPGGSNQPQHF. As DNA, the CDR3 is TGTGCCAGCACCAAACCCGGTGGGAGCAATCAGCCCCAGCATTTT.